The entry below describes one TCR beta chain. Antigen specificity is unknown. Trimming removed 2 bases from V and 6 bases from J; junction bases left unmatched: 5. The CDR3 runs 14 residues. Germline CDR1 is MNHEY and CDR2 is SVGAGI. The sample comes from a study of Tregs in tolerant kidney transplant recipients. The assay was immunoSEQ multiplex PCR, and TCRdb's table has in-frame clones only and misses some. The sample consists of 75,000 to 100,000 clones, 90% to 95% of them appearing once. CD4+CD25+CD127- Tregs, CD4+CD25- non-Tregs, CD4 and CD8 cells were sorted. Study results and limitations: Validation in larger populations is needed because few patients were studied.

The chain recombines TRBV6-5 with TRBJ1-2; 8 bases fit TRBD1. The specimen sequenced was CD8+ T cells from blood. The receptor was derived from a human donor in good health. The CDR3 spells CASSYQTGADGYTF. DNA of the CDR3: TGTGCCAGCAGTTACCAGACAGGGGCCGATGGCTACACCTTC.